The 2 T cell receptor beta chains reported below all come from one sample, sequenced in a study of tumor-infiltrating T cells and Merkel cell polyomavirus. Background on the study: The T cells studied were CD8+ and recognized the Merkel cell polyomavirus KLL epitope.

Immunohistochemistry showed robust Merkel cell polyomavirus Large T antigen staining in every patient's tumor. TCRdb's copy holds only in-frame clones and misses some; the assay was immunoSEQ multiplex PCR. The sample carries around 25,000 clones, roughly nine tenths recorded once. The source material was lymph node tissue. These receptors came from a man in his forties or fifties with Merkel cell carcinoma.

The gene calls are TRBV7-9 and TRBJ2-7; tentatively, D is TRBD2 (6 bases). The V and J ends lost 7 bases and 7 bases respectively, with 17 bases between them. The length of the CDR3 is 13 residues. Germline CDR1 is SEHNR and CDR2 is FQNEAQ (reference sequence). CDR3 in amino acids: CASNPYGGMEQYF. The DNA of the CDR3 is TGTGCCAGCAATCCATATGGGGGGATGGAGCAGTACTTC.

CDR3 loop: CASSLTGSYYGYTF. The CDR3 DNA sequence: TGTGCCAGCAGTTTAACCGGGAGTTACTATGGCTACACCTTC. The chain carries TRBV27 and TRBJ1-2; D is ambiguous. The CDR3 runs to 14 residues. From germline, CDR1 is MNHEY and CDR2 SMNVEV (reference sequence). V lost 2 bases to trimming and J lost 3 bases, with 10 bases between them.